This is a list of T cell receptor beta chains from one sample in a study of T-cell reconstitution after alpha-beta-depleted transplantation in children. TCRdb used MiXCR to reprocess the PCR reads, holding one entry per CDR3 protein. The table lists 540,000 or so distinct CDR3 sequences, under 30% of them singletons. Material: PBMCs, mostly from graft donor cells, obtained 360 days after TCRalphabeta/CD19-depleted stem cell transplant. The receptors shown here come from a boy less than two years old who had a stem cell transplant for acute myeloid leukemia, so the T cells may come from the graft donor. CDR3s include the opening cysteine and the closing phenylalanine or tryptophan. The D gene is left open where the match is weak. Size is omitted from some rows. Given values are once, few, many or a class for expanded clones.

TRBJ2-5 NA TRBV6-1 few CASSPSGEKETQYF TGTGCCAGCAGTCCTTCGGGAGAGAAAGAGACCCAGTACTTC
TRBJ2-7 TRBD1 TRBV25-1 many CASSRRQGPYEQYF TGTGCCAGCTCCCGGAGACAGGGCCCCTACGAGCAGTACTTC
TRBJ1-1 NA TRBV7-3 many CASSLTGVFDTEAFF TGTGCCAGCAGCTTAACAGGGGTGTTCGACACTGAAGCTTTCTTT
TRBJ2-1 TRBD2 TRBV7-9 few CASSLGLAVGEQFF TGTGCCAGCAGCTTAGGGCTAGCGGTAGGTGAGCAGTTCTTC
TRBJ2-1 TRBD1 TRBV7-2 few CASSSAGDRGLDEQFF TGTGCCAGCAGCTCAGCAGGGGACAGGGGGTTGGATGAGCAGTTCTTC
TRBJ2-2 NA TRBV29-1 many CSVEPWARRGELFF TGCAGCGTTGAACCCTGGGCCCGGCGAGGGGAGCTGTTTTTT
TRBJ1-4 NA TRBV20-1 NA CSAVQFNEKLFF TGCAGTGCCGTACAGTTTAATGAAAAACTGTTTTTT
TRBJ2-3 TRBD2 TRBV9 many CASSRGGAGTDTQYF TGTGCCAGCAGCCGCGGGGGGGCCGGCACAGATACGCAGTATTTT
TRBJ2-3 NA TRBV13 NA CASSLNPKTDTQYF TGTGCCAGCAGCTTAAACCCCAAGACAGATACGCAGTATTTT
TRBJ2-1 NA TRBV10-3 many CAISESNLGEPYNEQFF TGTGCCATCAGTGAGTCGAATTTAGGGGAACCCTACAATGAGCAGTTCTTC
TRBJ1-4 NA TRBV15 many CATSSDRVGEKLFF TGTGCCACCAGCAGCGATAGGGTCGGTGAAAAACTGTTTTTT
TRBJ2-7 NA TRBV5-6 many CASSRTNLIYEQYF TGTGCCAGCAGCCGGACGAACCTGATCTACGAGCAGTACTTC
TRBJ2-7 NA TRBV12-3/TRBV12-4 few CASSPGTGTAYEQYF TGTGCCAGCAGTCCTGGTACGGGCACCGCCTACGAGCAGTACTTC
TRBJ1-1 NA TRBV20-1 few CSARDPAASDIEAFF TGCAGTGCTAGAGATCCAGCGGCAAGCGACATAGAAGCTTTCTTT
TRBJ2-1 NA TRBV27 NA CASSLRLDNEQFF TGTGCCAGCAGTTTGCGGCTAGACAATGAGCAGTTCTTC
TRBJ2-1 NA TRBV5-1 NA CASSVFGGQRLNNEQFF TGCGCCAGCAGCGTCTTCGGGGGACAGAGGTTAAACAATGAGCAGTTCTTC
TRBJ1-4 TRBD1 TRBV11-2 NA CASAGGYNEKLFF TGTGCCAGTGCAGGGGGTTATAATGAAAAACTGTTTTTT
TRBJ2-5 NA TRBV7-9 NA CASSTRGGDPSGF TGTGCCAGCAGCACCCGTGGTGGCGACCCTTCGGGGTTC
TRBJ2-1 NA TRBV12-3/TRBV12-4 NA CASSASDDNEQFF TGTGCCAGCAGTGCTAGCGACGACAATGAGCAGTTCTTC
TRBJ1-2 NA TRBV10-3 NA CAISTRQADNYGYTF TGTGCCATCAGTACCAGACAGGCCGATAACTATGGCTACACCTTC
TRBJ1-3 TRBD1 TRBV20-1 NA CSAMTGSSGNTIYF TGCAGTGCTATGACAGGGAGCTCTGGAAACACCATATATTTT
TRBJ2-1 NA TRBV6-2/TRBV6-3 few CASAWDSLRNEQFF TGTGCCAGCGCTTGGGACTCTCTCCGCAATGAGCAGTTCTTC
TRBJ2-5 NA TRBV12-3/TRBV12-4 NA CASSSWGAGETQYF TGTGCCAGCAGTTCCTGGGGGGCGGGGGAGACCCAGTACTTC
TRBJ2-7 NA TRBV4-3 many CASSQDSSSYEQYF TGCGCCAGCAGCCAGGACAGTTCCTCCTACGAGCAGTACTTC
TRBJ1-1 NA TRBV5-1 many CASSLGIGGLDTEAFF TGCGCCAGCAGCTTGGGAATCGGAGGGTTGGACACTGAAGCTTTCTTT
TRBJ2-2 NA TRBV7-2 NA CASSLYEGNTGELFF TGTGCCAGCAGCTTATACGAGGGCAACACCGGGGAGCTGTTTTTT
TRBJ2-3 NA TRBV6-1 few CASSTALRLGGTDTQYF TGTGCCAGCAGTACCGCCTTGAGATTAGGGGGCACAGATACGCAGTATTTT
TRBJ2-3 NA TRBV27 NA CAAGPSSTDTQYF TGTGCGGCGGGGCCCTCTAGCACAGATACGCAGTATTTT
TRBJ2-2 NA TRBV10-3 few CAITPGHSNTGELFF TGTGCCATCACCCCGGGACACTCGAACACCGGGGAGCTGTTTTTT
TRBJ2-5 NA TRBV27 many CASSFSWGADQETQYF TGTGCCAGCAGTTTCTCGTGGGGGGCCGACCAAGAGACCCAGTACTTC
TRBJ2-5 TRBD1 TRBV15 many CATSRGTGAAETQYF TGTGCCACCAGCAGGGGAACAGGGGCGGCGGAGACCCAGTACTTC
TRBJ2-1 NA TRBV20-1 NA CSAVSGSYNEQFF TGCAGTGCTGTTTCGGGTTCCTACAATGAGCAGTTCTTC
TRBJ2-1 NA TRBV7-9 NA CASSLEGYEQFF TGTGCCAGCAGCTTAGAGGGCTATGAGCAGTTCTTC